These 21 T cell receptor beta chains were sequenced from one sample in a study of blood T cell repertoires in COVID-19. Libraries were prepared by immunoSEQ multiplex PCR; TCRdb keeps only in-frame clonotypes and omits some of them. Of about 94,000 clones listed, roughly 87% are singletons. The specimen was peripheral blood. All receptors come from a woman older than 75 with acute or convalescent COVID-19.

The CDR3 DNA reads as TGTGCCAGCAGCCAAGATGAGGCGGGGGGCTCCACCGAGCAGTACTTC. As protein: CASSQDEAGGSTEQYF. This chain uses TRBV4-2 with TRBJ2-7, with 8 positions matching TRBD2. Germline CDR1 LGHNA, CDR2 YNFKEQ. This CDR3 contains 16 residues. V lost 0 bases and J lost 6; bases outside the gene matches: 10.

V is TRBV19 and J is TRBJ1-1; 8 bases map to TRBD1. CDR3 length equals 15 residues. CDR1 and CDR2 from the germline V gene are LNHDA and SQIVND (reference sequence). V lost 10 bases to trimming and J lost 9 bases; unmatched junction nucleotides: 19. Here the CDR3 DNA reads TGTGCCACCTCAAAGGGAGGCAGGGGGCCTGTAAAAGCTTTCTTT. The encoded protein is CATSKGGRGPVKAFF.

This chain links TRBV10-3 with TRBJ1-1; D may be TRBD1 (5 bases). CDR3 length: 12 amino acids. Trimming pared 6 bases from V and 4 bases from J, leaving 9 bases between. Germline V gene data show CDR1 as ENHRY and CDR2 as SYGVKD. CDR3: CAISGGGTEAFF. CDR3 DNA sequence: TGTGCCATCAGCGGGGGGGGCACTGAAGCTTTCTTT.

This chain's CDR3 is CASNRLAGDNEQFF. The CDR3 nucleotides are TGTGCCAGCAACAGACTAGCGGGGGACAATGAGCAGTTCTTC. The gene calls are TRBV9 and TRBJ2-1, with 12 bases aligning to TRBD2. The germline gives CDR1 SGDLS, CDR2 YYNGEE. The CDR3 is made up of 14 amino acids. The ends lost 6 bases at V and 5 bases at J; junction bases unmatched: 3.

This chain uses TRBV5-6 with TRBJ1-1, with TRBD1 identical over 8 bases. V shed 0 bases and J 4 bases; nucleotides not matched to a gene: 5. This CDR3 comprises 15 residues. Germline lookup yields CDR1 SGHDT and CDR2 YYEEEE. The CDR3 sequence: CASSLDRGYGTEAFF. The DNA for the CDR3 is TGTGCCAGCAGCTTGGACAGGGGGTACGGCACTGAAGCTTTCTTT.

CDR3: CASSEGYGSTDTQYF. For the CDR3, the DNA is TGTGCCAGCAGTGAAGGGTACGGTAGCACAGATACGCAGTATTTT. The V gene is TRBV2, the J gene TRBJ2-3; D gene unclear. The V end lost 1 base, the J end lost 0 bases, and 8 bases lay between the germline ends. Germline CDR1 SNHLY, CDR2 FYNNEI. The CDR3 runs to 15 residues.

The sample holds one count of this clone. The J gene is TRBJ1-2, the V gene TRBV10-3; a weak D match, TRBD1 (6 bases). Germline V gene data show CDR1 as ENHRY and CDR2 as SYGVKD. Trimming removed 5 bases at V and 2 bases at J, with 12 bases between. The CDR3 loop spans 14 amino acids. CDR3 amino acids: CAISIRQDNYGYTF. The DNA for the CDR3 is TGTGCCATCAGTATAAGACAGGACAACTATGGCTACACCTTC.

V is TRBV27 and J is TRBJ2-7; weak D call: TRBD2 (6 bases). V lost 5 bases and J lost 2, with 10 bases in between. CDR3 length: 13 residues. Germline CDR1 is MNHEY and CDR2 is SMNVEV (reference sequence). CDR3 bases: TGTGCCAGCAGTACTAGCTACGCCTACGAGCAGTACTTC. Protein product: CASSTSYAYEQYF.

The chain has TRBV7-6 and TRBJ1-6; 12 nucleotides match TRBD1. Germline assignment: CDR1 SGHVS and CDR2 FNYEAQ. The V segment lost 4 bases and the J segment 7 bases; nucleotides outside the gene matches: 5. This CDR3 is 16 amino acids long. The CDR3 nucleotides read TGTGCCAGCAGCTCCCGGGACAGGGGGCAAAATTCACCCCTCCACTTT. This translates into CASSSRDRGQNSPLHF.

This rearrangement joins TRBV18 to TRBJ2-7; D is possibly TRBD2 (6 bases). V was cut by 3 bases and J by 1 base, with 13 bases left in between. The CDR3 length is 15 residues. The germline V gene has CDR1 KGHSH and CDR2 LQKENI. CDR3 nucleotides: TGTGCCAGCTCACCCACTAGCCCGCCTTCCTACGAGCAGTACTTC. It specifies CASSPTSPPSYEQYF.

The gene calls are TRBV7-2 and TRBJ2-1, with a tentative D call TRBD2 (5 bases). Germline values: CDR1 SGHTA, CDR2 FQGNSA. The CDR3 is 15 residues long. V dropped 2 bases and J dropped 10 bases, with 18 bases sitting between them. CDR3 sequence (DNA): TGTGCCAGCAGCTTAATGACTACCTCCCCAACGGAGCAGTTCTTC. It yields the protein CASSLMTTSPTEQFF. The whole variable domain, filled in from reference TRBV7-2 and TRBJ2-1, reads GAGVSQSPSNKVTEKGKDVELRCDPISGHTALYWYRQSLGQGLEFLIYFQGNSAPDKSGLPSDRFSAERTGGSVSTLTIQRTQQEDSAVYLCASSLMTTSPTEQFFGPGTRLTVL.

The sample holds a few counts of this clone. The CDR3 protein is CASILQGAGYGYTF. CDR3 coding DNA: TGTGCCAGCATTTTACAGGGGGCTGGCTATGGCTACACCTTC. V and J are TRBV2 and TRBJ1-2; 9 positions agree with TRBD1. There are 14 residues in the CDR3. After removal of 7 bases from V and 4 bases from J, the junction contained 7 bases not matched to a gene. The V gene's germline CDR1 is SNHLY and CDR2 FYNNEI. Full variable domain (missing parts from reference TRBV2 and TRBJ1-2): EPEVTQTPSHQVTQMGQEVILRCVPISNHLYFYWYRQILGQKVEFLVSFYNNEISEKSEIFDDQFSVERPDGSNFTLKIRSTKLEDSAMYFCASILQGAGYGYTFGSGTRLTVV.

The chain couples TRBV19 to TRBJ1-6; D not resolved. The ends were cut back, 6 bases at V and 8 bases at J, with 11 bases in the middle. Germline CDR1 is LNHDA and CDR2 is SQIVND (reference sequence). The CDR3 totals 13 residues. CDR3 in amino acids: CASSEAPYSPLHF. The CDR3 region has the DNA TGTGCCAGTAGCGAAGCCCCTTATTCACCCCTCCACTTT.

This clone was detected once. The rearrangement links TRBV5-8 to TRBJ2-3; 8 nucleotides agree with TRBD2. V lost 4 bases and J lost 3; bases outside the gene matches: 10. Germline CDR1 is SGHTS and CDR2 is YDEGEE. This CDR3 contains 16 residues. The CDR3: CASSVSSGLGTDTQYF. Here the CDR3 DNA reads TGTGCCAGCAGCGTATCTAGCGGGCTGGGGACAGATACGCAGTATTTT. Together with reference TRBV5-8 and TRBJ2-3, the CDR3 gives the full variable domain: EAGVTQSPTHLIKTRGQQATLRCSPISGHTSVYWYQQALGLGLQFLLWYDEGEERNRGNFPPRFSGRQFPNYSSELNVNALELEDSALYLCASSVSSGLGTDTQYFGPGTRLTVL.

V is TRBV7-3 and J is TRBJ1-5, with TRBD1 identical over 8 bases. Germline loops: CDR1 SGHTA, CDR2 FQGTGA. This CDR3 region has 14 residues. V lost 5 bases and J lost 4; bases outside the gene matches: 4. The CDR3 region is CASSAGGPNQPQHF. DNA for the CDR3: TGTGCCAGCAGCGCAGGGGGCCCGAATCAGCCCCAGCATTTT.

CDR3 region: CASSYIPGQENTGELFF. CDR3 in DNA: TGTGCCAGCAGCTATATTCCGGGACAGGAGAACACCGGGGAGCTGTTTTTT. The chain carries TRBV5-6 and TRBJ2-2, with TRBD1 matching 8 bases. Germline assignment: CDR1 SGHDT and CDR2 YYEEEE. CDR3 size: 17 residues. V lost 3 bases to trimming and J lost 1 base; unmatched junction nucleotides: 8.

This chain joins TRBV2 and TRBJ1-4; 8 bases fit TRBD1. The germline V gene encodes CDR1 SNHLY and CDR2 FYNNEI. J lost 0 bases, V lost 8 bases, and 14 bases had no gene match. This CDR3 is 18 amino acids long. This chain's CDR3 is CASSYNDRGSSTNEKLFF. For the CDR3, the DNA is TGTGCCAGCTCCTATAACGACAGGGGATCCTCAACTAATGAAAAACTGTTTTTT.

The V call is TRBV4-1, the J call TRBJ2-7, with a tentative D call TRBD1 (5 bases). The CDR3 has 14 amino acids. Germline V gene data show CDR1 as MGHRA and CDR2 as YSYEKL. The V gene lost 4 bases and the J gene lost 1 base, with 11 bases spanning the gap. The CDR3 loop is CASSPRQTSYEQYF. For the CDR3, the DNA is TGCGCCAGCAGCCCGAGACAGACTTCCTACGAGCAGTACTTC.

This chain links TRBV6-7 with TRBJ2-3; a weak D match, TRBD2 (5 bases). TRBV6-7 is marked as an open reading frame, function uncertain. Trimming shortened V by 0 bases and J by 0 bases, and 7 bases separated the two germline ends. The CDR3 totals 15 residues. CDR3 residues: CASSYSRTSTDTQYF. DNA of the CDR3: TGTGCCAGCAGTTACTCGAGGACTAGCACAGATACGCAGTATTTT.

The chain is built from TRBV7-9 and TRBJ1-2; D perhaps matches TRBD1 (6 bases). CDR3 length: 15 residues. V shed 6 bases and J shed 3 bases, with 17 bases lying between them. CDR1 and CDR2 (germline): SEHNR, FQNEAQ (reference sequence). The CDR3 coding sequence is TGTGCCAGCAGTTTGGAGGCGGGGGGCGACTATGGCTACACCTTC. Amino acid sequence: CASSLEAGGDYGYTF.

The table lists this clone with a count of one. The chain links TRBV6-1 to TRBJ1-5; D not resolved. V lost 0 bases, J lost 4 bases, and 7 bases lay in between. Germline values: CDR1 MNHNS, CDR2 SASEGT. The CDR3 has 14 amino acids. The CDR3 DNA reads as TGTGCCAGCAGTGAAGCTCAGATAAATCAGCCCCAGCATTTT. As protein: CASSEAQINQPQHF.